A selection of T cell receptor beta chains follows, all from one sample in a study of blood T cell repertoires in COVID-19. Data came from immunoSEQ multiplex PCR; TCRdb stores just in-frame clones and leaves some out. The repertoire consists of 240,000 or so clones, with approximately 83% occurring once and the leading ten covering roughly 3%. The sample was peripheral blood. The receptors were sampled from a woman in her 30s who had recovered from COVID-19. Both conserved end residues are part of each CDR3.

cdr3_length j_call v_call cdr3_aa
19 TRBJ2-3 TRBV6-2/TRBV6-3 CASSPALGLAGGRTDTQYF
16 TRBJ2-1 TRBV11-3 CASSLEWSGGYNEQFF
13 TRBJ1-6 TRBV7-3 CASSLMRDSPLHF
12 TRBJ1-2 TRBV12-3/TRBV12-4 CASSFQVYGYTF
13 TRBJ1-1 TRBV4-1 CASSQGVGTEAFF
16 TRBJ1-1 TRBV4-3 CASSQDRGVPNTEAFF
15 TRBJ2-2 TRBV11-3 CASSLVAGATGELFF
14 TRBJ1-2 TRBV7-2 CASSLEFRVGGYTF
15 TRBJ2-5 TRBV7-9 CASSLPGQGLETQYF
13 TRBJ1-2 TRBV7-9 CASSFNGGQGYTF
19 TRBJ2-3 TRBV3-1/TRBV3-2 CASSQDPPRRRTSTDTQYF
13 TRBJ2-5 TRBV4-2 CASSLRGGETQYF
18 TRBJ2-3 TRBV4-3 CASSQVRGASGATDTQYF
11 TRBJ2-7 TRBV28 CATNRDYEQYF
15 TRBJ2-3 TRBV3-1/TRBV3-2 CASREGQAGTDTQYF
14 TRBJ2-1 TRBV3-1/TRBV3-2 CASSLGQEGNEQFF
18 TRBJ1-3 TRBV7-2 CASSSHIRSGVLRNTIYF
14 TRBJ1-2 TRBV3-1/TRBV3-2 CASSQGTGNYGYTF
17 TRBJ1-6 TRBV7-9 CASSPTRDREYNSPLHF
14 TRBJ2-5 TRBV12-5 CASGSLAGEETQYF
15 TRBJ2-5 TRBV5-1 CASSLIPGNQETQYF
16 TRBJ2-1 TRBV5-4 CASSPTGSFSYNEQFF
13 TRBJ1-3 TRBV29-1 CSVLGTEGNTIYF
12 TRBJ2-7 TRBV27 CASSSTGLEQYF
16 TRBJ2-3 TRBV3-1/TRBV3-2 CASSLASGGAMDTQYF
13 TRBJ2-7 TRBV9 CASSRTEDYEQYF
15 TRBJ2-7 TRBV15 CATSRVTGGNYEQYF
13 TRBJ2-1 TRBV6-1 CASSERGVDEQFF
16 TRBJ2-3 TRBV5-1 CASSFDRGSPTDTQYF
15 TRBJ2-3 TRBV6-4 CASSVGHKSTDTQYF
16 TRBJ1-2 TRBV7-2 CASSSHGQGTNYGYTF
16 TRBJ2-3 TRBV6-1 CASSETEGGLRHTQYF
15 TRBJ1-2 TRBV5-1 CASSLSAPWAYGYTF
16 TRBJ2-1 TRBV14 CASSQVTGGSYNEQFF
16 TRBJ2-1 TRBV9 CASSVERGRIYNEQFF
14 TRBJ1-3 TRBV29-1 CSVEDNYSGNTIYF
12 TRBJ1-5 TRBV19 CASSIDRGSQHF
14 TRBJ2-1 TRBV14 CASSQTVRGNEQFF
16 TRBJ2-7 TRBV18 CASSPHQAGGFWEQYF
14 TRBJ2-4 TRBV13 CASSLRQGSNIQYF
12 TRBJ1-2 TRBV6-5 CATFQVNYGYTF
15 TRBJ2-7 TRBV7-2 CASRNPSGGAREQYF
15 TRBJ2-5 TRBV5-1 CASSLGGTGDETQYF
11 TRBJ2-2 TRBV20-1 CSAKTSGELFF